Described below is a single T cell receptor (beta chain) sequence and its context. Antigen unknown. This specimen belongs to a study of cytotoxic CD8 clonotypes in ibrutinib-treated CLL. Study-wide results and limits: Against age-matched healthy donors, baseline clonality ran higher and tracked circulating CD8+ T-cell counts.

Libraries were prepared by immunoSEQ multiplex PCR; TCRdb keeps only in-frame clonotypes and omits some of them. In the table there are approximately 350,000 clones, approximately 67% of which are singletons. The material was PBMCs, obtained after 36 months of ibrutinib treatment. The TCR was taken from a human donor with chronic lymphocytic leukemia.

CDR3 DNA sequence: TGTGCCAGCAGAGTCAGCACCGGGGAGCTGTTTTTT. Protein product: CASRVSTGELFF. The chain couples TRBV7-9 to TRBJ2-2; D remains ambiguous. Trimming pared 6 bases from V and 4 bases from J, leaving 6 bases between. CDR3 size: 12 residues. Germline assignment: CDR1 SEHNR and CDR2 FQNEAQ (reference sequence).